One sample yielded the 30 T cell receptor beta chains listed below, sequenced in a study of blood T cell repertoires in COVID-19. Using immunoSEQ multiplex PCR, the repertoire was profiled, and TCRdb retains in-frame clones only, with some absent. The table lists about 400,000 clones, more than 70% of them singletons. Specimen: peripheral blood. Receptors originate from a man aged 35 to 55 with acute or convalescent COVID-19.

The genes are TRBV14 and TRBJ2-3; D not certain. The germline V and J ends were trimmed by 0 bases and 3 bases, with 4 bases remaining between them. CDR1 and CDR2 (germline): SGHDN, FVKESK. The CDR3 is 13 amino acids. CDR3 bases: TGTGCCAGCAGCCAAGATATAACAGATACGCAGTATTTT. It is translated as CASSQDITDTQYF.

The chain carries TRBV6-5 and TRBJ1-1; no clear D. Germline V gives CDR1 MNHEY, CDR2 SVGAGI. The CDR3 loop spans 12 amino acids. V dropped 6 bases and J dropped 2 bases, with 7 bases sitting between them. The CDR3 is CASSQTNTEAFF. CDR3 in DNA: TGTGCCAGCAGCCAAACTAACACTGAAGCTTTCTTT.

The V gene is TRBV3-1 (or the pseudogene TRBV3-2), the J gene TRBJ1-2; 8 bases are a match to TRBD1. Trimming removed 1 base from V and 7 bases from J; junction bases left unmatched: 8. Germline V gene lookup returns CDR1 LGHDT and CDR2 YNNKEL (reference sequence). The CDR3 totals 15 residues. The CDR3 nucleotides are TGTGCCAGCAGCCAAGCTAACGGACAGGGCGGTGGCTACACCTTC. Translated: CASSQANGQGGGYTF.

V gene TRBV7-2 combines with J gene TRBJ2-7, with D perhaps matching TRBD1 (6 bases). The CDR3 runs to 14 residues. Trimming cost V 3 bases and J 7 bases, with 16 bases left between them. CDR1 SGHTA and CDR2 FQGNSA come from the germline V gene. The CDR3 spells CASSFGTGLGEQYF. The CDR3 DNA sequence: TGTGCCAGCAGCTTTGGCACAGGGCTTGGGGAGCAGTACTTC.

V and J are TRBV27 and TRBJ2-1; 7 bases fit TRBD1. Losses at the gene ends were 5 bases for V and 7 bases for J; bases not matched to a gene: 8. The CDR3 loop spans 14 amino acids. Germline CDR1 MNHEY, CDR2 SMNVEV (reference sequence). In DNA, the CDR3 is TGTGCCAGCAGTCCTGGACAGGCTGGGAATGAGCAGTTCTTC. It yields the protein CASSPGQAGNEQFF.

This rearrangement joins TRBV7-2 to TRBJ1-3; 7 positions agree with TRBD1. CDR3 length: 15 residues. Losses at the gene ends were 2 bases for V and 3 bases for J; bases not matched to a gene: 4. The germline V gene encodes CDR1 SGHTA and CDR2 FQGNSA. CDR3 sequence: CASSLNDRDGNTIYF. CDR3 bases: TGTGCCAGCAGCTTAAATGACAGGGATGGAAACACCATATATTTT.

The sample holds a few counts of this clone. The rearrangement joins TRBV4-1 to TRBJ1-2; possible D gene TRBD1, 5 bases. V was pared by 1 base and J by 4 bases, with 10 bases between. The germline V gene has CDR1 MGHRA and CDR2 YSYEKL. The CDR3 length is 14 residues. This CDR3 is CASSQVPGPYGYTF. The CDR3 coding sequence is TGCGCCAGCAGCCAAGTTCCAGGGCCCTATGGCTACACCTTC.

This sequence joins TRBV7-9 and TRBJ1-1, with unresolved D. This CDR3 contains 12 residues. Trimming stripped 5 bases from V and 3 bases from J, with 7 bases between. Germline V CDR1 and CDR2: SEHNR, FQNEAQ (reference sequence). CDR3 in amino acids: CASSPGYTEAFF. As DNA, the CDR3 is TGTGCCAGCAGCCCAGGATACACTGAAGCTTTCTTT.

The count of this clone is one. The gene calls are TRBV12-3 or TRBV12-4 and TRBJ1-5, with D maybe TRBD1 (6 bases). Trimming left V 2 bases short and J 6 bases short, with 8 bases between. The CDR3 contains 13 residues. DNA for the CDR3: TGTGCCAGCAGTTTAACAGGGCTTCAGCCCCAGCATTTT. This sequence encodes CASSLTGLQPQHF.

The chain carries TRBV9 and TRBJ2-3; TRBD2 matches at 13 bases. Looked up from germline, CDR1 is SGDLS and CDR2 is YYNGEE. The CDR3 runs 16 residues. V lost 0 bases and J lost 6; bases outside the gene matches: 4. Here the CDR3 DNA reads TGTGCCAGCAGCGTAGGGGGACTAGCGGGATCCGATACGCAGTATTTT. This gives the protein CASSVGGLAGSDTQYF.

This chain connects TRBV3-1 (or the pseudogene TRBV3-2) to TRBJ1-5, with D perhaps TRBD1 (5 bases). The CDR3 totals 14 residues. V lost 11 bases and J lost 1, with 15 bases in between. The germline CDR1 and CDR2 sequences are LGHDT and YNNKEL (reference sequence). The CDR3 region has the DNA TGTGCCGGCCAGGCGGGGGGGAGCAATCAGCCCCAGCATTTT. Encoded protein: CAGQAGGSNQPQHF.

The V gene is TRBV5-3, the J gene TRBJ2-3; D gene ambiguous. TRBV5-3 is identified as an open reading frame with a role that is uncertain. The CDR3 sequence is 12 residues long. V was pared by 4 bases and J by 0 bases, with 3 bases between. CDR3: CARSLSTDTQYF. The DNA for the CDR3 is TGTGCCAGAAGCCTCAGCACAGATACGCAGTATTTT.

This chain uses TRBV7-3 with TRBJ1-2; TRBD1 matches 7 bases. CDR1 is SGHTA, CDR2 FQGTGA, per germline. The CDR3 has 16 residues. The V and J ends lost 2 bases and 8 bases, in that order; junction bases with no gene match: 14. CDR3 sequence: CASSLSPSDRAEGYTF. The CDR3 coding sequence is TGTGCCAGCAGCTTATCCCCGTCCGACAGGGCGGAGGGCTACACCTTC.

The chain employs TRBV6-5 and TRBJ2-3; the D gene is possibly TRBD2 (6 bases). V was shortened by 6 bases and J by 1 base, with 14 bases between the two germline ends. CDR1 and CDR2 (germline): MNHEY, SVGAGI. The CDR3 length is 15 residues. The DNA of the CDR3 is TGTGCCAGCAGCCCCCCCGGGACTGGCACAGATACGCAGTATTTT. This sequence encodes CASSPPGTGTDTQYF.

The rearrangement links TRBV5-5 to TRBJ1-2; 7 bases are a match to TRBD1. J was trimmed by 6 bases and V by 4 bases; bases with no gene match: 9. Germline CDR1 SGHKS, CDR2 YYEKEE (reference sequence). The CDR3 is made up of 14 amino acids. The CDR3 sequence: CASSLGTDLNGYTF. CDR3 DNA sequence: TGTGCCAGCAGCCTCGGGACAGACTTAAATGGCTACACCTTC.

The CDR3 DNA reads as TGTGCCAGCACCCTATCAAGGGGGAACACCATATATTTT. This sequence encodes CASTLSRGNTIYF. The V and J genes are TRBV12-3 or TRBV12-4 and TRBJ1-3, with D perhaps matching TRBD1 (6 bases). V was trimmed by 7 bases and J by 7 bases, leaving 14 bases between them. CDR3 length equals 13 residues.

V is TRBV2 and J is TRBJ1-5, with 9 nucleotides matching TRBD1. The germline gives CDR1 SNHLY, CDR2 FYNNEI. The CDR3 covers 14 residues. V dropped 7 bases and J dropped 4; count of bases not matched to a gene: 5. As DNA, the CDR3 is TGTGCCAGCAAACGGACAGGGGAGAATCAGCCCCAGCATTTT. This sequence encodes CASKRTGENQPQHF.

The CDR3 reads CASSPYKTNPGNTIYF. The CDR3 DNA reads as TGTGCCAGCAGCCCCTATAAAACCAATCCCGGAAACACCATATATTTT. The chain is built from TRBV7-8 and TRBJ1-3; D is unresolved. V lost 5 bases and J lost 4, with 18 bases in between. CDR1 and CDR2 from the germline V gene are SGHVS and FQNEAQ. The CDR3 has 16 residues.

This chain joins TRBV20-1 and TRBJ1-2, with 8 bases identical to TRBD1. The J segment lost 4 bases and the V segment lost 3 bases, leaving 16 bases of the junction unmatched. Germline V gene lookup returns CDR1 DFQATT and CDR2 SNEGSKA (reference sequence). The CDR3 consists of 17 residues. The CDR3 bases are TGCAGTGCTAGTTACCGGGACAGGAGGGCCCTTGGCTATGGCTACACCTTC. Translating it yields CSASYRDRRALGYGYTF.

The chain carries TRBV19 and TRBJ2-1, with 7 positions matching TRBD2. Germline V lookup: CDR1 LNHDA, CDR2 SQIVND (reference sequence). With V trimmed by 3 bases and J by 0 bases, 11 bases remained unmatched. The CDR3 runs 18 residues. The chain's CDR3 is CASSIPGTTPSSYNEQFF. CDR3 nucleotides: TGTGCCAGTAGTATTCCCGGGACTACCCCGAGCTCCTACAATGAGCAGTTCTTC.

The chain combines TRBV3-1 (or the pseudogene TRBV3-2) with TRBJ2-2; D not certain. The CDR3 contains 15 residues. Germline CDR1 LGHDT, CDR2 YNNKEL (reference sequence). V was cut by 0 bases and J by 5 bases, with 10 bases left in between. CDR3 protein: CASSQDPQVTGELFF. CDR3 DNA sequence: TGTGCCAGCAGCCAAGATCCCCAGGTTACCGGGGAGCTGTTTTTT.

The chain carries TRBV27 and TRBJ1-2; maybe TRBD1 (6 bases). CDR3 length: 14 amino acids. The V gene lost 4 bases and the J gene lost 8 bases, with 17 bases spanning the gap. Germline V CDR1 and CDR2: MNHEY, SMNVEV (reference sequence). The CDR3 protein is CASSSWDKAGGYTF. CDR3 DNA: TGTGCCAGCAGTTCATGGGACAAGGCCGGGGGCTACACCTTC.

V usage is TRBV19 and J usage is TRBJ1-2; 9 positions agree with TRBD1. V lost 6 bases to trimming and J lost 5 bases; unmatched junction nucleotides: 7. CDR1 and CDR2 from the germline V gene are LNHDA and SQIVND (reference sequence). The CDR3 contains 14 residues. The DNA for the CDR3 is TGTGCCAGTAGGAGGACAGGGGTTCGGTATGGCTACACCTTC. It specifies CASRRTGVRYGYTF.

J is TRBJ2-1 and V is TRBV10-3; TRBD1 agrees at 7 bases. V was pared by 5 bases and J by 6 bases, with 1 base of the junction left unmatched. Per germline, CDR1 ENHRY and CDR2 SYGVKD. This CDR3 has 12 residues. The CDR3 region is CAISRDSNEQFF. Written as DNA, the CDR3 is TGTGCCATCAGTCGGGACAGCAATGAGCAGTTCTTC.

V and J are TRBV2 and TRBJ2-2, with D maybe TRBD2 (6 bases). Germline CDR1 and CDR2: SNHLY and FYNNEI. The CDR3 sequence is 12 residues long. The ends were cut back, 9 bases at V and 3 bases at J, with 8 bases in the middle. CDR3 sequence: CASRRDTGELFF. The CDR3, as DNA: TGTGCCAGTAGGAGGGACACCGGGGAGCTGTTTTTT.

The J gene is TRBJ2-2, the V gene TRBV4-1; a possible D gene is TRBD1 (5 bases). There are 16 residues in the CDR3. The V end lost 1 base, the J end lost 2 bases, and 11 bases lay between the germline ends. Germline CDR1 MGHRA, CDR2 YSYEKL. CDR3 sequence (DNA): TGCGCCAGCAGCCAAGTGGGCAGGGCCAACACCGGGGAGCTGTTTTTT. Amino acid sequence: CASSQVGRANTGELFF.

The chain recombines TRBV19 with TRBJ2-3; 15 positions match TRBD2. Germline CDR1 LNHDA, CDR2 SQIVND (reference sequence). The CDR3 contains 15 residues. After removal of 5 bases from V and 10 bases from J, the junction contained 7 bases not matched to a gene. In DNA, the CDR3 is TGTGCCAGTAGTCAAGGACTAGCGGGAGGGAGATCGCAGTATTTT. It is translated as CASSQGLAGGRSQYF.

A single count supports this clone. The rearrangement uses TRBV19 and TRBJ1-3; 8 bases are a match to TRBD1. CDR1 is LNHDA, CDR2 SQIVND, per germline (reference sequence). CDR3 length: 15 residues. J lost 0 bases, V lost 9 bases, and 7 bases had no gene match. In DNA, the CDR3 is TGTGCCAGCCGGGACAGGACCTCCTCTGGAAACACCATATATTTT. Protein sequence: CASRDRTSSGNTIYF.

The genes are TRBV9 and TRBJ2-7, with a possible D match to TRBD2 (6 bases). There are 14 residues in the CDR3. CDR1 is SGDLS, CDR2 YYNGEE, per germline. Deletions cut 0 bases from V and 2 bases from J, with 9 bases between. The CDR3 DNA reads TGTGCCAGCAGCGTAGGGGACTGGGCCTACGAGCAGTACTTC. Translating gives CASSVGDWAYEQYF.

The J gene is TRBJ2-7, the V gene TRBV4-3; 7 bases line up with TRBD1. Germline V gene data show CDR1 as LGHNA and CDR2 as YSLEER. The CDR3 extends over 14 amino acids. V lost 4 bases, J lost 2 bases, and 5 bases stayed unmatched. Here the CDR3 reads CASSLGTEAYEQYF. The CDR3 DNA is TGCGCCAGCAGCCTTGGGACAGAAGCCTACGAGCAGTACTTC.